The 27 T cell receptor beta chains below all came from one sample that was sequenced in a study of blood T cells in healthy people across ages. A second about 6 to 12 cycle PCR used barcoded and J-beta primers. TCRdb independently ran MiXCR on the 5' RACE reads; one entry per CDR3 protein. Of hundreds of thousands of distinct CDR3 sequences in the sample, around 48% are singletons; the top ten hold 13%. The sample was blood. These receptors were taken from a man aged 25-40 years in good health.

This clonotype was observed a handful of times. The chain couples TRBV29-1 to TRBJ1-4; D gene unclear. V was clipped by 5 bases and J by 3 bases, with 4 bases between them. Germline V CDR1 and CDR2: SQVTM, ANQGSEA. The CDR3 has 11 amino acids. CDR3: CSVPSNEKLFF. The CDR3 bases are TGCAGCGTTCCCTCTAATGAAAAACTGTTTTTT.

This clonotype was counted between two and nine times. V gene TRBV3-1 combines with J gene TRBJ1-2; D possibly corresponds to TRBD1 (5 bases). CDR1 and CDR2 from the germline V gene are LGHDT and YNNKEL (reference sequence). The CDR3 loop spans 13 amino acids. Trimming pared 6 bases from V and 3 bases from J, leaving 11 bases between. The CDR3 loop reads CASSRPGHYGYTF. The CDR3, as DNA: TGTGCCAGCAGTAGGCCAGGGCACTATGGCTACACCTTC.

As for this clonotype: A read error may account for a junction end that differs from germline. The chain links TRBV7-8 to TRBJ2-1; a possible D gene is TRBD2 (6 bases). CDR1 is SGHVS and CDR2 is FQNEAQ in the germline V gene. This CDR3 region has 16 residues. The CDR3 DNA is TGTGCCAGCAGATTAGGGTGGGGGGACTCCTACAATGAGCAGTTCTTC. Its translation: CASRLGWGDSYNEQFF.

The V and J genes are TRBV7-2 and TRBJ2-3; D gene ambiguous. The V gene's germline CDR1 is SGHTA and CDR2 FQGNSA. V was pared by 2 bases and J by 1 base, with 10 bases between. CDR3 length: 15 amino acids. DNA for the CDR3: TGTGCCAGCAGCTTATCCAACCTCCGCACAGATACGCAGTATTTT. Amino acids: CASSLSNLRTDTQYF.

The J gene is TRBJ1-6, the V gene TRBV3-1, with 7 bases identical to TRBD1. Germline assignment: CDR1 LGHDT and CDR2 YNNKEL (reference sequence). Losses at the gene ends were 6 bases for V and 6 bases for J; bases not matched to a gene: 8. This CDR3 contains 15 residues. The CDR3 nucleotides read TGTGCCAGCAGACAAACTGGACAGGCTAATTCACCCCTCCACTTT. This gives the protein CASRQTGQANSPLHF.

This clonotype was seen a handful of times. The CDR3: CASRQAPRETQYF. The CDR3 nucleotides are TGCGCCAGCAGACAGGCCCCCCGGGAGACCCAGTACTTC. The V call is TRBV5-1, the J call TRBJ2-5, with D tentatively TRBD1 (5 bases). This CDR3 is 13 amino acids long. The V end lost 5 bases, the J end lost 5 bases, and 13 bases lay between the germline ends. The germline gives CDR1 SGHRS, CDR2 YFSETQ.

The V and J genes are TRBV27 and TRBJ1-1; D remains unclear. This CDR3 has 13 amino acids. Germline CDR1 is MNHEY and CDR2 is SMNVEV (reference sequence). V dropped 6 bases and J dropped 3 bases, with 11 bases sitting between them. The chain's CDR3 is CASSELTDTEAFF. The CDR3 DNA sequence: TGTGCCAGCAGCGAACTGACGGACACTGAAGCTTTCTTT.

This clonotype showed up just a few times. The V call is TRBV28, the J call TRBJ2-7; a weak D match, TRBD2 (7 bases). V dropped 9 bases and J dropped 3 bases, with 15 bases sitting between them. The CDR3 spans 13 residues. Germline CDR1 and CDR2: MDHEN and SYDVKM. In DNA form, the CDR3 reads TGTGCCAGTACCAGGGGAGGGGTCTACGAGCAGTACTTC. This gives the protein CASTRGGVYEQYF.

This clonotype was seen a few times. The rearrangement links TRBV6-5 to TRBJ2-5; the match to TRBD1 covers 7 bases. The CDR3 runs to 15 residues. In germline, CDR1 is MNHEY, CDR2 SVGAGI. V lost 4 bases, J lost 2 bases, and 7 bases stayed unmatched. The CDR3 region has the DNA TGTGCCAGCAGTTCCTACCGGGACAGTCAAGAGACCCAGTACTTC. Its translation: CASSSYRDSQETQYF.

This clonotype turned up a few times. J is TRBJ2-7 and V is TRBV4-3; TRBD1 is a possible D gene (5 bases). There are 15 residues in the CDR3. Germline V gene lookup returns CDR1 LGHNA and CDR2 YSLEER. The V end lost 0 bases, the J end lost 1 base, and 10 bases lay between the germline ends. CDR3 protein: CASSQDRAKSYEQYF. In DNA form, the CDR3 reads TGCGCCAGCAGCCAAGACAGGGCCAAATCCTACGAGCAGTACTTC.

The rearrangement links TRBV4-1 to TRBJ2-1; 10 bases line up with TRBD2. The CDR3 totals 19 residues. The V gene's germline CDR1 is MGHRA and CDR2 YSYEKL. Losses at the gene ends were 0 bases for V and 0 bases for J; bases not matched to a gene: 8. The CDR3 loop is CASSQELAGVSSSYNEQFF. The DNA of the CDR3 is TGCGCCAGCAGCCAAGAGCTAGCGGGGGTTTCGAGCTCCTACAATGAGCAGTTCTTC.

V and J are TRBV20-1 and TRBJ2-3; tentatively, D is TRBD1 (5 bases). This CDR3 comprises 13 residues. CDR1 is DFQATT and CDR2 is SNEGSKA in the germline V gene (reference sequence). The germline V and J ends were trimmed by 0 bases and 5 bases, with 9 bases remaining between them. In nucleotides, the CDR3 is TGCAGTGCTAGAGATAACACAGGAGATACGCAGTATTTT. Its translation: CSARDNTGDTQYF.

The chain combines TRBV12-3 or TRBV12-4 with TRBJ2-2, with no clear D. The CDR3 spans 14 residues. V shed 6 bases and J shed 1 base, with 9 bases lying between them. The chain's CDR3 is CASSTDWNTGELFF. CDR3 nucleotide sequence: TGTGCCAGCAGCACAGACTGGAACACCGGGGAGCTGTTTTTT.

The rearrangement joins TRBV5-1 to TRBJ1-5; D gene ambiguous. From germline, CDR1 is SGHRS and CDR2 YFSETQ. The CDR3 has 15 amino acids. V was clipped by 4 bases and J by 1 base, with 12 bases between them. CDR3 DNA sequence: TGCGCCAGCAGCCCCGGAGGGCCAAGCAATCAGCCCCAGCATTTT. Protein: CASSPGGPSNQPQHF.

This chain connects TRBV25-1 to TRBJ1-1; D perhaps matches TRBD1 (5 bases). The germline gives CDR1 MGHDK, CDR2 SYGVNS. CDR3 length: 13 residues. V was pared by 6 bases and J by 8 bases, with 16 bases between. CDR3 residues: CASRESIREEAFF. The DNA of the CDR3 is TGTGCCAGCAGGGAAAGTATCAGGGAAGAAGCTTTCTTT.

This clonotype was observed a single time. J is TRBJ2-3 and V is TRBV5-1, with TRBD2 identical over 7 bases. J was trimmed by 5 bases and V by 0 bases; bases with no gene match: 9. The CDR3 contains 16 residues. From germline, CDR1 is SGHRS and CDR2 YFSETQ. The CDR3 loop is CASSLAAGGSGDTQYF. The DNA of the CDR3 is TGCGCCAGCAGCTTGGCCGCTGGCGGGAGTGGAGATACGCAGTATTTT.

The chain couples TRBV5-1 to TRBJ2-1, with 8 bases identical to TRBD2. Germline CDR1 is SGHRS and CDR2 is YFSETQ. This CDR3 is built from 15 residues. Losses at the gene ends were 4 bases for V and 5 bases for J; bases not matched to a gene: 8. Here the CDR3 DNA reads TGCGCCAGCAGCCCGACTAGCGTCCCCAACAATGAGCAGTTCTTC. Protein product: CASSPTSVPNNEQFF.

The V and J genes are TRBV29-1 and TRBJ1-1; 7 bases line up with TRBD1. The CDR3 runs 14 residues. Per the germline V gene, CDR1 is SQVTM and CDR2 is ANQGSEA. The J segment lost 3 bases and the V segment lost 4 bases, leaving 8 bases of the junction unmatched. The CDR3 nucleotides are TGCAGCGTTGGAGGGACAGATGTCTACACTGAAGCTTTCTTT. Encoded protein: CSVGGTDVYTEAFF.

The chain uses TRBV4-3 and TRBJ2-2, with D unclear. Germline V gene data show CDR1 as LGHNA and CDR2 as YSLEER. V lost 6 bases and J lost 5, with 13 bases in between. The CDR3 runs to 14 residues. CDR3 bases: TGCGCCAGCAGACGACACCTAGAGACCGGGGAGCTGTTTTTT. Encoded protein: CASRRHLETGELFF.

The V gene is TRBV12-3 or TRBV12-4, the J gene TRBJ1-4; D not certain. Deletions cut 6 bases from V and 5 bases from J, with 10 bases between. The CDR3 length is 13 residues. The CDR3 region has the DNA TGTGCCAGCAGCCGGGAGTTAAATGAAAAACTGTTTTTT. Amino acids: CASSRELNEKLFF.

This clonotype has a single count. The V gene is TRBV6-1, the J gene TRBJ2-7; D is ambiguous. The CDR3 is 17 amino acids. Looked up from germline, CDR1 is MNHNS and CDR2 is SASEGT. With 8 bases removed from V and 0 bases from J, the gap between germline ends came to 23 bases. This chain's CDR3 is CASGKPTRTVSSYEQYF. The CDR3 nucleotides are TGTGCCAGCGGAAAGCCCACCCGGACGGTGAGCTCCTACGAGCAGTACTTC.

This rearrangement joins TRBV25-1 to TRBJ2-1; D may be TRBD2 (6 bases). The CDR3 is 14 amino acids. Germline CDR1 and CDR2: MGHDK and SYGVNS. V dropped 2 bases and J dropped 6 bases, with 11 bases sitting between them. CDR3 bases: TGTGCCAGCAGTGAACTGGGAGGAGGCAATGAGCAGTTCTTC. Amino acids: CASSELGGGNEQFF.

The chain employs TRBV20-1 and TRBJ1-4; D is unresolved. Trimming stripped 1 base from V and 3 bases from J, with 3 bases between. The germline CDR1 and CDR2 sequences are DFQATT and SNEGSKA (reference sequence). This CDR3 has 12 residues. DNA for the CDR3: TGCAGTGCTAGAGGGTCTAATGAAAAACTGTTTTTT. Encoded protein: CSARGSNEKLFF.

The rearrangement uses TRBV28 and TRBJ2-7; D tentatively reads TRBD1 or TRBD2 (5 bases each). Trimming stripped 4 bases from V and 3 bases from J, with 16 bases between. The germline V gene encodes CDR1 MDHEN and CDR2 SYDVKM. CDR3 length: 15 amino acids. CDR3 region: CASSSTGAENYEQYF. In nucleotides, the CDR3 is TGTGCCAGCAGTTCTACCGGGGCTGAAAACTACGAGCAGTACTTC.

This clonotype was counted ten times or more. The chain carries TRBV5-1 and TRBJ2-7; D gene uncertain. Germline CDR1 SGHRS, CDR2 YFSETQ. The germline V and J ends were trimmed by 4 bases and 0 bases, with 11 bases remaining between them. The CDR3 has 14 residues. The DNA of the CDR3 is TGCGCCAGCAGCCATGGATTCAACTCCTACGAGCAGTACTTC. Encoded protein: CASSHGFNSYEQYF.

V gene TRBV21-1 combines with J gene TRBJ2-1; the tabulated D call, TRBD1, remains unverified against the DNA. TRBV21-1 is termed a pseudogene. The CDR3 consists of 12 residues. The CDR3 sequence is CASCLGGYEQFF. The CDR3 nucleotides read TGTGCCAGCTGCCTGGGCGGGTATGAGCAGTTCTTC.

This clonotype was counted ten times or more. The chain links TRBV29-1 to TRBJ2-7, with D uncertain. Germline CDR1 reads SQVTM; CDR2 reads ANQGSEA. CDR3 length: 12 residues. V was trimmed by 8 bases and J by 3 bases, leaving 14 bases between them. CDR3 DNA: TGCAGCTTGTCGCCGACTCTCTACGAGCAGTACTTC. It codes for CSLSPTLYEQYF.